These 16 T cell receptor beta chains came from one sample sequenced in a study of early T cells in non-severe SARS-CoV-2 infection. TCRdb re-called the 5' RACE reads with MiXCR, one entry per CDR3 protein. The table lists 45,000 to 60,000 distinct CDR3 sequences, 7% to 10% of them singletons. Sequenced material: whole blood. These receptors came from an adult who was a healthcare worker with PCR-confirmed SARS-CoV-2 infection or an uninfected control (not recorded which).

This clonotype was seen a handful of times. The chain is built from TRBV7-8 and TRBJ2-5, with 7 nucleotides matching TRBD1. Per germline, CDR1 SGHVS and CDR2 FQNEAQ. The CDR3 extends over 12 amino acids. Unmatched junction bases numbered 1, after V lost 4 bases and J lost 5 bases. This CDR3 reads CASSSTGETQYF. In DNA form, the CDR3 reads TGTGCCAGCAGCTCGACAGGGGAGACCCAGTACTTC.

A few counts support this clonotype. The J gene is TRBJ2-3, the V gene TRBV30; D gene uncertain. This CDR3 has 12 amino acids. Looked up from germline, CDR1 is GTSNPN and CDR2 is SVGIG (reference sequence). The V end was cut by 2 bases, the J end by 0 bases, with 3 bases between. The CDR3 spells CAWSPSTDTQYF. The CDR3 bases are TGTGCCTGGAGTCCGAGCACAGATACGCAGTATTTT.

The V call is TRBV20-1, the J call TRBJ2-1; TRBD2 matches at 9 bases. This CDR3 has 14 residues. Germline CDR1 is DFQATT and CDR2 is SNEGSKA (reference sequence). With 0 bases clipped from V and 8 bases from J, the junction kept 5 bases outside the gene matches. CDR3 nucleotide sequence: TGCAGTGCTAGAGAAGCGGGGGGCGATGATGAGCAGTTCTTC. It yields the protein CSAREAGGDDEQFF.

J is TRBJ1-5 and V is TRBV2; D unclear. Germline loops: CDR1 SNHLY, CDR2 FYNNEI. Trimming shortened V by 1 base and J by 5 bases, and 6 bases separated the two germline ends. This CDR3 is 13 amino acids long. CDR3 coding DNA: TGTGCCAGCAGTGAAGGACCGTATCAGCCCCAGCATTTT. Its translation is CASSEGPYQPQHF.

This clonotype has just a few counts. CDR3 nucleotides: TGTGCCACCAGCCCCGGGCTTCGGGTCCTCCACTTT. It is translated as CATSPGLRVLHF. This sequence joins TRBV15 and TRBJ1-6; D remains ambiguous. CDR1 and CDR2 (germline): LNHNV, YYDKDF (reference sequence). The CDR3 consists of 12 residues. Deletions cut 5 bases from V and 15 bases from J, with 14 bases between.

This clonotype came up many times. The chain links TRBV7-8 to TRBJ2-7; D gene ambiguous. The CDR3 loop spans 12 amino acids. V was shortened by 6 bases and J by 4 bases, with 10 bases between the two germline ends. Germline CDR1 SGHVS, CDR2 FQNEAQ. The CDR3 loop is CASSLSGYEQYF. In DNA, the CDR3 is TGTGCCAGCAGTCTCAGTGGGTACGAGCAGTACTTC.

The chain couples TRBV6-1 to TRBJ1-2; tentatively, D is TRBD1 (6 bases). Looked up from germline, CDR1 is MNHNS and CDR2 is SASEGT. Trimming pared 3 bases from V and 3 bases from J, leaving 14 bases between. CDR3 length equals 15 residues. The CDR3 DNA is TGTGCCAGCAGTGAGACAGGTCATGGGGACTATGGCTACACCTTC. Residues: CASSETGHGDYGYTF.

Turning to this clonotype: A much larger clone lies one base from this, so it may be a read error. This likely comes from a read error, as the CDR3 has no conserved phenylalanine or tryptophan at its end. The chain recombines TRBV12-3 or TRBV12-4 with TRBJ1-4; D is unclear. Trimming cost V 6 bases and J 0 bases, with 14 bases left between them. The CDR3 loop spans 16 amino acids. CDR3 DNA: TGTGCCAGCAGCCCTACGGGGTTTGCAACTAATGAAAAACTGTTTCTT. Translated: CASSPTGFATNEKLFL.

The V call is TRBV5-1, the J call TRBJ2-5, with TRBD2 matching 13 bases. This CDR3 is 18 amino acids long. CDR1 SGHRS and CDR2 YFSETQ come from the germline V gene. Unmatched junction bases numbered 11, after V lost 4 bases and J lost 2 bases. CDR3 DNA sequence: TGCGCCAGCAGCCTCGGACTAGCGGGGGATCTCCAACAAGAGACCCAGTACTTC. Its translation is CASSLGLAGDLQQETQYF.

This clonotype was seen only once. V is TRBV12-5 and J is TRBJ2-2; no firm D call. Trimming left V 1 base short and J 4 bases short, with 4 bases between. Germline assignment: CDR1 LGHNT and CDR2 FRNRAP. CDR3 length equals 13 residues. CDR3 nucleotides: TGTGCTAGTGGTTTGGACACCACCGGGGAGCTGTTTTTT. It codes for CASGLDTTGELFF.

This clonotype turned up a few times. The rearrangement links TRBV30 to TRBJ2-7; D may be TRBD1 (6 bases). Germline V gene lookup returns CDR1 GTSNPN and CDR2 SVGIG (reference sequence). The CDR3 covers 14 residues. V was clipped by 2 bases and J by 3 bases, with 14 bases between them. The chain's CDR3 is CAWSRAQGLYEQYF. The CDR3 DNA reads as TGTGCCTGGAGTAGGGCCCAGGGGCTCTACGAGCAGTACTTC.

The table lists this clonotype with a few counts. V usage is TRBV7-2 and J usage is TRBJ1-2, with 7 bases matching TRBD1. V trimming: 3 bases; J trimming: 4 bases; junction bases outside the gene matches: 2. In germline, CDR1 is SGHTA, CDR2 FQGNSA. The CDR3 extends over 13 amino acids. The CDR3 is CASSLGQIYGYTF. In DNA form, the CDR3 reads TGTGCCAGCAGCTTGGGACAGATCTATGGCTACACCTTC. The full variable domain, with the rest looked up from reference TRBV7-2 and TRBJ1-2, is GAGVSQSPSNKVTEKGKDVELRCDPISGHTALYWYRQSLGQGLEFLIYFQGNSAPDKSGLPSDRFSAERTGGSVSTLTIQRTQQEDSAVYLCASSLGQIYGYTFGSGTRLTVV.

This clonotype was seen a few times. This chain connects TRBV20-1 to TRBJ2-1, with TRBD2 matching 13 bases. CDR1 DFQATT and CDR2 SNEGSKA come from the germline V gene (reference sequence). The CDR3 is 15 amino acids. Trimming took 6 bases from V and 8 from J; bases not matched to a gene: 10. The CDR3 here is CSAPITSGGAYEQFF. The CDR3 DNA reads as TGCAGTGCGCCAATTACTAGCGGGGGGGCGTATGAGCAGTTCTTC.

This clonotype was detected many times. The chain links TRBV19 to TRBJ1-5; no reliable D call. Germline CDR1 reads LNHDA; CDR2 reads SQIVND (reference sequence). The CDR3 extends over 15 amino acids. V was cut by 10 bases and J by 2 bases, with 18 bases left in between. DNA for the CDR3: TGTGCCACCTTAGGCGGGGAAGGTGGCAATCAGCCCCAGCATTTT. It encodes CATLGGEGGNQPQHF.

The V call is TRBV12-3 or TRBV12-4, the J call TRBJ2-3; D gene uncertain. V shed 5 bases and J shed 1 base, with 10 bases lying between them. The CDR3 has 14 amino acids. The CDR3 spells CASSPEWGTDTQYF. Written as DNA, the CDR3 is TGTGCCAGCAGTCCGGAGTGGGGCACAGATACGCAGTATTTT.

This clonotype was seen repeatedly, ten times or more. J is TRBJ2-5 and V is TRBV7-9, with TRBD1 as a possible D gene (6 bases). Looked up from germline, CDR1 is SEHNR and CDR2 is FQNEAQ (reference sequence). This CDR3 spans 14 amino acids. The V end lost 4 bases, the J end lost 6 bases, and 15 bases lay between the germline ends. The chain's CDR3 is CASSSPGQIQTQYF. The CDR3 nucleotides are TGTGCCAGCAGCTCTCCCGGACAGATCCAGACCCAGTACTTC.